A selection of T cell receptor beta chains follows, all from one sample in a study of blood T cell repertoires in COVID-19. The repertoire was sequenced with immunoSEQ multiplex PCR; TCRdb's copy has only in-frame clones and lacks some. The sample has 450,000 to 600,000 clones, about nine tenths seen once. Sequenced sample: PBMCs or T cells enriched from blood (not recorded which). These receptors were taken from a woman aged 18-29 years who had recovered from COVID-19. The CDR3 runs from the conserved cysteine through the conserved F or W. The D gene is left open where the match is weak. Expanded clones are given a class, and other clones once, few, many or no size at all.

few	TRBV30	.	TRBJ2-1	TGTGCCTCAGGGGTTTGGGGGGAGCAGTTCTTC	CASGVWGEQFF
.	TRBV5-1	TRBD1	TRBJ1-1	TGCGCCAGCAGCTTGACAGGGGGCCCAAGCACTGAAGCTTTCTTT	CASSLTGGPSTEAFF
.	TRBV18	.	TRBJ1-5	TGTGCCAGCTCACCTACAGGCAATCAGCCCCAGCATTTT	CASSPTGNQPQHF
.	TRBV29-1	.	TRBJ1-4	TGCAGCGTTGACAGGGCAACTAATGAAAAACTGTTTTTT	CSVDRATNEKLFF
.	TRBV5-1	TRBD2	TRBJ2-5	TGCGCCAGCAGTAACGCCCTAGCGGGGGGGGTGGAGACCCAGTACTTC	CASSNALAGGVETQYF
.	TRBV5-1	.	TRBJ1-1	TGCGCCAGCAGCTTATTCGGTGAATCTGAAGCTTTCTTT	CASSLFGESEAFF
once	TRBV15	TRBD2	TRBJ2-2	TGTGCCACCAGCAGAGACAGGACTAGCAGGACCGGGGAGCTGTTTTTT	CATSRDRTSRTGELFF
.	TRBV5-6	TRBD1	TRBJ1-1	TGTGCCAGCAGCGCCGGGACAGGGACTGAAGCTTTCTTT	CASSAGTGTEAFF
.	TRBV5-1	.	TRBJ2-1	TGCGCCAGCAGCGCCTACCCACTCGGCTCCTACAATGAGCAGTTCTTC	CASSAYPLGSYNEQFF
.	TRBV6-6	TRBD1	TRBJ1-5	TGTGCCAGCGTACCGGGACAGAGAAATCAGCCCCAGCATTTT	CASVPGQRNQPQHF
.	TRBV18	.	TRBJ2-7	TGTGCCAGCTCACCTAACAACGACGAGCAGTACTTC	CASSPNNDEQYF
.	TRBV2	.	TRBJ1-4	TGTGCCAGCAGGGATAGGGGCTCTTATGAAAAACTGTTTTTT	CASRDRGSYEKLFF
.	TRBV19	.	TRBJ1-3	TGTGCCAGTAGCGACCACGGGGTGGACACCATATATTTT	CASSDHGVDTIYF
.	TRBV27	TRBD2	TRBJ2-2	TGTGCCAGCAGTTTGACTAGCGGGGGGGCCGGGGAGCTGTTTTTT	CASSLTSGGAGELFF
.	TRBV6-5	TRBD1	TRBJ1-3	TGTGCCAGCAGTTACTCGAGTGAGGCGACAGGGGCCTCCTTATATTTT	CASSYSSEATGASLYF
.	TRBV27	.	TRBJ1-1	TGTGCCAGCAGTTCCTGGGGAGTGAACACTGAAGCTTTCTTT	CASSSWGVNTEAFF
.	TRBV28	.	TRBJ1-3	TGTGCCAGCAGTTTCGGGGGGGTAAATCCTAACTCTGGAAACACCATATATTTT	CASSFGGVNPNSGNTIYF
.	TRBV6-2/TRBV6-3	.	TRBJ1-2	TGTGCCAGCAGTAAGGGGAACTATGGCTACACCTTC	CASSKGNYGYTF
few	TRBV5-1	TRBD1	TRBJ1-2	TGCGCCAGCAGCTACTCGACAGGGGACTATGGCTACACCTTC	CASSYSTGDYGYTF
.	TRBV2	TRBD1	TRBJ1-5	TGTGCCAGCAGTTCGGCTACAGGGGGCGCGGGGGATCCCCAGCATTTT	CASSSATGGAGDPQHF
few	TRBV7-9	TRBD1	TRBJ2-7	TGTGCCAGCAGCCCGAACGAAGGGGGCGACGAGCAGTACTTC	CASSPNEGGDEQYF
.	TRBV30	TRBD1	TRBJ1-1	TGTGCCTCCAGCCGGGACAGGGTAGAAGCCACTGAAGCTTTCTTT	CASSRDRVEATEAFF
.	TRBV5-1	.	TRBJ2-7	TGCGCCAGCAGCTTGGGACTAGTAAGCGAGCAGTACTTC	CASSLGLVSEQYF
.	TRBV6-5	.	TRBJ1-3	TGTGCCAGCAGACAGGGTGCTGGAAACACCATATATTTT	CASRQGAGNTIYF
.	TRBV18	.	TRBJ1-3	TGTGCCAGCTCCGCGACAGTCGGAAACACCATATATTTT	CASSATVGNTIYF
.	TRBV27	.	TRBJ2-6	TGTGCCAGCAGCCTATCGAGCTCTGGGGCCAACGTCCTGACTTTC	CASSLSSSGANVLTF
.	TRBV7-2	.	TRBJ2-4	TGTGCCAGCAGCTTAGCAGAGGGGGAGAGGAAAAACATTCAGTACTTC	CASSLAEGERKNIQYF
.	TRBV10-3	TRBD2	TRBJ2-7	TGTGCCATCAGTCCTAGCGGAGGTCCGGAAGAGCAGTACTTC	CAISPSGGPEEQYF
.	TRBV18	TRBD2	TRBJ2-1	TGTGCCAGCTCACCACCAAGCGGGGGGACCCACAATGAGCAGTTCTTC	CASSPPSGGTHNEQFF
.	TRBV2	.	TRBJ1-1	TGTGCCAGCAGTGAAAGGAGGGCGGCTGAAGCTTTCTTT	CASSERRAAEAFF
.	TRBV29-1	.	TRBJ1-3	TGCAGCGTTATCGGCAGGGCTGGAAACACCATATATTTT	CSVIGRAGNTIYF
.	TRBV7-2	.	TRBJ2-5	TGTGCCAGCAGCCCCCCTTCGACAGACCTCTACCAAGAGACCCAGTACTTC	CASSPPSTDLYQETQYF
.	TRBV2	.	TRBJ1-1	TGTGCCAGCTTAGCATGGCCTGAAGCTTTCTTT	CASLAWPEAFF
.	TRBV6-5	TRBD1	TRBJ1-1	TGTGCCAGCAGTTTGGACAGGGACCCTGAAGCTTTCTTT	CASSLDRDPEAFF
.	TRBV19	.	TRBJ1-1	TGTGCCAGTAGTATCCGCGAAGGAGACAGGACGAACACTGAAGCTTTCTTT	CASSIREGDRTNTEAFF
once	TRBV10-3	.	TRBJ1-1	TGTGCCATCAGTGAGTCGTGGGGCCTTGATGGCACTGAAGCTTTCTTT	CAISESWGLDGTEAFF
.	TRBV7-9	.	TRBJ2-5	TGTGCCAGCAGCTCAGGGGAGACCCAGTACTTC	CASSSGETQYF
.	TRBV7-2	.	TRBJ2-5	TGTGCCAGCAGCAAGCCTAGGGAGACCCAGTACTTC	CASSKPRETQYF
.	TRBV9	.	TRBJ1-2	TGTGCCAGCAGCGCCCCGGGAGATCCTAACTATGGCTACACCTTC	CASSAPGDPNYGYTF
.	TRBV27	.	TRBJ1-1	TGTGCCAGCAGTTTCAGGAGGGACCGACCGAACACTGAAGCTTTCTTT	CASSFRRDRPNTEAFF
.	TRBV9	.	TRBJ1-2	TGTGCCAGCAGCCCAACGGCCAGGGACTATGGCTACACCTTC	CASSPTARDYGYTF
few	TRBV7-8	.	TRBJ1-1	TGTGCCAGCAGCTCCCGGCCCCATGGAGTGGGAGGGGACACTGAAGCTTTCTTT	CASSSRPHGVGGDTEAFF
.	TRBV18	TRBD2	TRBJ2-2	TGTGCCAGCTCACCACGGGGACTAGCGGGGGCCTTGAACACCGGGGAGCTGTTTTTT	CASSPRGLAGALNTGELFF